The T cell receptor beta chain described here comes from a study of long-term antiretroviral therapy in people with HIV. Run at survey level, the immunoSEQ assay was version v3.0. Sequencing used immunoSEQ multiplex PCR; TCRdb keeps in-frame clones, though not all of them. The sample holds tens of thousands of clones, around four fifths seen once. CDR3 length: 14 amino acids. From germline, CDR1 is SNHLY and CDR2 FYNNEI. The ends lost 2 bases at V and 8 bases at J; junction bases unmatched: 6. The study, taken as a whole, reports: HIV repertoires covered narrower CDR3 length ranges than controls did.

As regards this clone: Its antigen is not known.

Material: unsorted PBMCs, obtained 1.6 years after starting antiretroviral therapy. The chain combines TRBV2 with TRBJ2-3; 8 nucleotides line up with TRBD1. The receptor comes from a man aged 35 to 55 with HIV. This CDR3 reads CASSEWQGAGTQYF. The CDR3, as DNA: TGTGCCAGCAGTGAATGGCAGGGGGCAGGTACGCAGTATTTT.